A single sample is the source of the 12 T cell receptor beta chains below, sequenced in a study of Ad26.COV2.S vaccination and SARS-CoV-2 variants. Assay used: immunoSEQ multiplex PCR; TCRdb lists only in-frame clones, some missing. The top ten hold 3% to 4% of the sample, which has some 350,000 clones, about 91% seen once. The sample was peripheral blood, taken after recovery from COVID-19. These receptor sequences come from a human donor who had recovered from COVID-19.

CDR3 DNA sequence: TGTGCCAGCAGCTTATCAGGGGCGGACTATGGCTACACCTTC. It translates to CASSLSGADYGYTF. This chain links TRBV7-9 with TRBJ1-2, with D tentatively TRBD1 (6 bases). The CDR3 spans 14 residues. V lost 2 bases to trimming and J lost 3 bases, with 10 bases between them. CDR1 and CDR2 from the germline V gene are SEHNR and FQNEAQ (reference sequence).

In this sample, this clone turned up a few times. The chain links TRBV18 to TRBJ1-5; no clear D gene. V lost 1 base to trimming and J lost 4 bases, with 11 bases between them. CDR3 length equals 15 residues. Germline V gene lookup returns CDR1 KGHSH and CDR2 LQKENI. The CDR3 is CASSPLYGVNQPQHF. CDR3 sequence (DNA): TGTGCCAGCTCACCACTTTACGGTGTTAATCAGCCCCAGCATTTT.

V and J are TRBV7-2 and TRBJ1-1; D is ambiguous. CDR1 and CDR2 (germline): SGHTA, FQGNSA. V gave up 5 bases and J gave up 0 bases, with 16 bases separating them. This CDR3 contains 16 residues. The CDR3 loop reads CASSPLSSILNTEAFF. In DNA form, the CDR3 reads TGTGCCAGCAGCCCCCTGTCGAGTATTCTGAACACTGAAGCTTTCTTT. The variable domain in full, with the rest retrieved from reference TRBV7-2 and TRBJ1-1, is GAGVSQSPSNKVTEKGKDVELRCDPISGHTALYWYRQSLGQGLEFLIYFQGNSAPDKSGLPSDRFSAERTGGSVSTLTIQRTQQEDSAVYLCASSPLSSILNTEAFFGQGTRLTVV.

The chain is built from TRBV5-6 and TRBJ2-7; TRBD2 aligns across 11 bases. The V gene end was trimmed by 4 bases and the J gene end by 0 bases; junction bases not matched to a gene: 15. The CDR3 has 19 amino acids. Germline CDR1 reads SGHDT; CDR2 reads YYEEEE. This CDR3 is CASSPSTSGGYATSYEQYF. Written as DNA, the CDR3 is TGTGCCAGCAGCCCGTCCACTAGCGGGGGATACGCCACCTCCTACGAGCAGTACTTC. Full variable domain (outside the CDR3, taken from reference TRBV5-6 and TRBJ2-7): DAGVTQSPTHLIKTRGQQVTLRCSPKSGHDTVSWYQQALGQGPQFIFQYYEEEERQRGNFPDRFSGHQFPNYSSELNVNALLLGDSALYLCASSPSTSGGYATSYEQYFGPGTRLTVT.

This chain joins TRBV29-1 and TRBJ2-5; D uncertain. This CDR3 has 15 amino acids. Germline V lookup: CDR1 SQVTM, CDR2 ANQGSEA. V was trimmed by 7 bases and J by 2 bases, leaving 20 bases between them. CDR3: CSGALGSTYQETQYF. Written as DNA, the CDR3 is TGCAGCGGAGCGTTGGGGTCGACTTATCAAGAGACCCAGTACTTC.

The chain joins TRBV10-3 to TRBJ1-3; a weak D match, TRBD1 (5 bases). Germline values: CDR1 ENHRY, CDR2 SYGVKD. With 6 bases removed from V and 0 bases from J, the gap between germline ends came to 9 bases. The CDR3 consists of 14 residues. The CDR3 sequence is CAISMQGSGNTIYF. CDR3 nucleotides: TGTGCCATCAGCATGCAGGGCTCTGGAAACACCATATATTTT.

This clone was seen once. The CDR3 sequence is CASSLNLRETQYF. The CDR3 region has the DNA TGTGCCAGCAGCTTAAATTTACGAGAGACCCAGTACTTC. The chain combines TRBV13 with TRBJ2-5; unclear D gene. The CDR3 has 13 residues. CDR1 and CDR2 from the germline V gene are PRHDT and FYEKMQ (reference sequence). V was cut by 2 bases and J by 4 bases, with 8 bases left in between.

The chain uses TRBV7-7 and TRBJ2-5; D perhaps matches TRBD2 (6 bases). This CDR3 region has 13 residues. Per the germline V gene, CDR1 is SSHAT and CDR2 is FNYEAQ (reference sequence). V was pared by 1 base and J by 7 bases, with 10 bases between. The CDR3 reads CASSLEEGLTQYF. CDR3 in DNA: TGTGCCAGCAGCTTAGAGGAGGGATTGACCCAGTACTTC.

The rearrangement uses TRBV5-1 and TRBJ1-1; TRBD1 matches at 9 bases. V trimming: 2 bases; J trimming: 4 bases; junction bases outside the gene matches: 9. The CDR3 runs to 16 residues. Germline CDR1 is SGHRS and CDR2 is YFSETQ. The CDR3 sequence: CASSFTGTGRATEAFF. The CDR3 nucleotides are TGCGCCAGCAGCTTTACCGGGACAGGGCGGGCCACTGAAGCTTTCTTT.

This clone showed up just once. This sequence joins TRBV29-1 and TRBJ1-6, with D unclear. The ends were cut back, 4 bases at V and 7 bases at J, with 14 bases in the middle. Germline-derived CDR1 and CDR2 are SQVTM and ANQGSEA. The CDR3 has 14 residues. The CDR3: CSVVGGKGNSPLHF. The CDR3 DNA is TGCAGCGTTGTGGGAGGGAAGGGAAATTCACCCCTCCACTTT.

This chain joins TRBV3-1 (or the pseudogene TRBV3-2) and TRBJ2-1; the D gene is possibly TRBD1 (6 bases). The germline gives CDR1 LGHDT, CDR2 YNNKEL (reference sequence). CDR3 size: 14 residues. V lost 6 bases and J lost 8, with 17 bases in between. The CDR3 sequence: CASSPGQRAHEQFF. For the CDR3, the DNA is TGTGCCAGCAGTCCCGGACAGAGGGCCCATGAGCAGTTCTTC.

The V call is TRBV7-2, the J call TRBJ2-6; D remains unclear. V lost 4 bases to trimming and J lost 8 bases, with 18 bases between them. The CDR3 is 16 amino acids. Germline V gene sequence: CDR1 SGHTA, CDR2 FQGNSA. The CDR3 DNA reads TGTGCCAGCAGCTCTGGCCCTTCCCGGCCTACCAACGTCCTGACTTTC. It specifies CASSSGPSRPTNVLTF.